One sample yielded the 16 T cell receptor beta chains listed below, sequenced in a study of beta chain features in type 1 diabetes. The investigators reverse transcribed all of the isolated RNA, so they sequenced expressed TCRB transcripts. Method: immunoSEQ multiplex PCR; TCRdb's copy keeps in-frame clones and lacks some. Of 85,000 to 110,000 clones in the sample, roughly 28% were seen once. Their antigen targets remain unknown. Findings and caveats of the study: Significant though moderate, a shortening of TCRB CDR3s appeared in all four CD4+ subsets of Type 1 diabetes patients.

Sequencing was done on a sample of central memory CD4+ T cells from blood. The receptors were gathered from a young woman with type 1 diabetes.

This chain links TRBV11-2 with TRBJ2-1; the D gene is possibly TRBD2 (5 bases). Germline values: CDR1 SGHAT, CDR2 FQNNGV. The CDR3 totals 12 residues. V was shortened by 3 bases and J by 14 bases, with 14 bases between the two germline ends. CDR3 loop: CASSFDNTREFF. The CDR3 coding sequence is TGTGCCAGCAGCTTCGACAATACGAGGGAGTTCTTC.

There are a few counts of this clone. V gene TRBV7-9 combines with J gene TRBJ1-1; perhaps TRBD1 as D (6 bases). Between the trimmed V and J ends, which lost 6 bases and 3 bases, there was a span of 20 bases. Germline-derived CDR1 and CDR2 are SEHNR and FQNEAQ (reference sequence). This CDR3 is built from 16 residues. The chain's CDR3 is CASSLTPAGEDTEAFF. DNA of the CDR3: TGTGCCAGCAGTTTAACCCCCGCAGGGGAAGACACTGAAGCTTTCTTT. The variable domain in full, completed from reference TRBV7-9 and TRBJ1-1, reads DTGVSQNPRHKITKRGQNVTFRCDPISEHNRLYWYRQTLGQGPEFLTYFQNEAQLEKSRLLSDRFSAERPKGSFSTLEIQRTEQGDSAMYLCASSLTPAGEDTEAFFGQGTRLTVV.

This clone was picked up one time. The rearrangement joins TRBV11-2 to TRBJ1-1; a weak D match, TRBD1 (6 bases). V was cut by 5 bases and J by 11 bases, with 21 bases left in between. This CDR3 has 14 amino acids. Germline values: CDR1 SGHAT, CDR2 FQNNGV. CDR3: CASSPSLQGTGAFF. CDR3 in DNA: TGTGCCAGCAGCCCGTCTCTGCAGGGGACGGGGGCTTTCTTT. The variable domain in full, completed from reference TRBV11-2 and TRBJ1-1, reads EAGVAQSPRYKIIEKRQSVAFWCNPISGHATLYWYQQILGQGPKLLIQFQNNGVVDDSQLPKDRFSAERLKGVDSTLKIQPAKLEDSAVYLCASSPSLQGTGAFFGQGTRLTVV.

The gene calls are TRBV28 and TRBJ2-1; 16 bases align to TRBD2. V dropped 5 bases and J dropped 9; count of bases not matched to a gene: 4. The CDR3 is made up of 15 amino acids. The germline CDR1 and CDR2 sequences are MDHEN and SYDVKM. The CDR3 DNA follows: TGTGCCAGCAGTGAGGGACTAGCGGGAGGGGCTGAGCAGTTCTTC. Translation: CASSEGLAGGAEQFF.

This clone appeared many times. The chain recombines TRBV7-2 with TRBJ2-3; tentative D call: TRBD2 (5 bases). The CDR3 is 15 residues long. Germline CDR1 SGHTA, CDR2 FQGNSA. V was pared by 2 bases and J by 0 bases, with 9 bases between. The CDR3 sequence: CASSLSLGSTDTQYF. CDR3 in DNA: TGTGCCAGCAGCTTATCACTAGGGAGCACAGATACGCAGTATTTT.

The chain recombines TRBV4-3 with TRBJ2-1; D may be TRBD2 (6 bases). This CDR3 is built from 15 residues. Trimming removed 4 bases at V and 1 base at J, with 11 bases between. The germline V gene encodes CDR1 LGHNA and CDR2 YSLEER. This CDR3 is CASSPTGVSYNEQFF. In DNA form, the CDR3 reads TGCGCCAGCAGCCCCACGGGGGTGTCCTACAATGAGCAGTTCTTC.

The CDR3 DNA follows: TGTGCCAGCAGCCTCTTAGCGAAGGGGGAGCTGTTTTTT. Residues: CASSLLAKGELFF. The rearrangement uses TRBV7-9 and TRBJ2-2; maybe TRBD2 (5 bases). CDR1 SEHNR and CDR2 FQNEAQ come from the germline V gene (reference sequence). The CDR3 runs to 13 residues. V was pared by 5 bases and J by 8 bases, with 12 bases between.

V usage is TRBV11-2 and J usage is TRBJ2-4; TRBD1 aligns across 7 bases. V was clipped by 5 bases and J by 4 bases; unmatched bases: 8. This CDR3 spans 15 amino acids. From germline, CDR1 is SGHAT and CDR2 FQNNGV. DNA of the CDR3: TGTGCCAGCAGCCCCCCTACGACAGGGAAAAACATTCAGTACTTC. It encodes CASSPPTTGKNIQYF.

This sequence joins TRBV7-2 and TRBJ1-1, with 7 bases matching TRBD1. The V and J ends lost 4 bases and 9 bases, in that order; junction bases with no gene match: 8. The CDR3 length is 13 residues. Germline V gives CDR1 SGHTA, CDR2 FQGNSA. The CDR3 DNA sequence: TGTGCCAGCAGCTCAGCAGACAGGGCGCAAGCTTTCTTT. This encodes CASSSADRAQAFF.

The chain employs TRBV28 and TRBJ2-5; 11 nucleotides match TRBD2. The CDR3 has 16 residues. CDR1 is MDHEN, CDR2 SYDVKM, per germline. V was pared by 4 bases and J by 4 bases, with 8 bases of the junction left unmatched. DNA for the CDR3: TGTGCCAGCAGTTCCATTTTAGCGGGAGGGAGAGAGACCCAGTACTTC. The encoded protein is CASSSILAGGRETQYF.

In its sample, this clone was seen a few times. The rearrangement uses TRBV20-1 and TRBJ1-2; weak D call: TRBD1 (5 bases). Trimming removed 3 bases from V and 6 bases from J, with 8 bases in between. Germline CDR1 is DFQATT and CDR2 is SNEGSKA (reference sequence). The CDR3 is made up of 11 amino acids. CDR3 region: CSASTGDGYTF. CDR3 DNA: TGCAGTGCTAGCACGGGGGATGGCTACACCTTC.

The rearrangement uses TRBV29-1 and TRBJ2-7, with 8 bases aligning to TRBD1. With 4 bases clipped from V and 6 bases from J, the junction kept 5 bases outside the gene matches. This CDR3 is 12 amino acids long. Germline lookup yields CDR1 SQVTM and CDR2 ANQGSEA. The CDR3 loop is CSVGGQGFEQYF. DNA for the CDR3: TGCAGCGTTGGTGGACAGGGTTTCGAGCAGTACTTC.

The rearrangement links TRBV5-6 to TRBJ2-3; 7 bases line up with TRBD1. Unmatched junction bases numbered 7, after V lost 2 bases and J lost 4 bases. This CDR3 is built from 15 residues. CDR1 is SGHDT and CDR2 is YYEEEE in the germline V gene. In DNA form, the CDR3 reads TGTGCCAGCAGCTTAGGGGGCGGAGTTGCAGATACGCAGTATTTT. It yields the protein CASSLGGGVADTQYF.

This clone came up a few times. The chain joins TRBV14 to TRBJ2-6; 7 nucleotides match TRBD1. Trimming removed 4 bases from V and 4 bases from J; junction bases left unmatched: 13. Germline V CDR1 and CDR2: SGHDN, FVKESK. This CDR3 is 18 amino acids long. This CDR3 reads CASSRGPGTARGANVLTF. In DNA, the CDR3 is TGTGCCAGCAGCCGAGGGCCCGGGACAGCGAGAGGGGCCAACGTCCTGACTTTC.

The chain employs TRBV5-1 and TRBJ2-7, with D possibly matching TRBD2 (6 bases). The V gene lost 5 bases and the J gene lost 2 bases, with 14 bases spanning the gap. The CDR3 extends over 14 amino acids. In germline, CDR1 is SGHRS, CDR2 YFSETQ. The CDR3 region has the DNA TGCGCCAGCAGATATAGTGTAGCGGCCTACGAGCAGTACTTC. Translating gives CASRYSVAAYEQYF.

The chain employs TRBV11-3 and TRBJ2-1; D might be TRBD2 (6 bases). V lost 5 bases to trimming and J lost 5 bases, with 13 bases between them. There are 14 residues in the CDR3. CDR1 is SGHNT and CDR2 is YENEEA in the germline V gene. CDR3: CASSTGGSHNEQFF. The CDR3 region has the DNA TGTGCCAGCAGCACAGGAGGGAGCCACAATGAGCAGTTCTTC.